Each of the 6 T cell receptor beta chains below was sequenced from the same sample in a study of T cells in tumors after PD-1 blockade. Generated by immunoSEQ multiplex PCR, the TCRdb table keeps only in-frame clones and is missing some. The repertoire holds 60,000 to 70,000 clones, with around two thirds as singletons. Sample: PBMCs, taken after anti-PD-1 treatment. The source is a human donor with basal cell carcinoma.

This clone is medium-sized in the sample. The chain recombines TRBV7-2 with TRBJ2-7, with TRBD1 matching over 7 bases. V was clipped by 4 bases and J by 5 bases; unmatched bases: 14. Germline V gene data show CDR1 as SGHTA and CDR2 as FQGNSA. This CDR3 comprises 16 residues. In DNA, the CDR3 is TGTGCCAGCAGCTATTTTCCGGGACAGCCTCAGAACGAGCAGTACTTC. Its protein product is CASSYFPGQPQNEQYF.

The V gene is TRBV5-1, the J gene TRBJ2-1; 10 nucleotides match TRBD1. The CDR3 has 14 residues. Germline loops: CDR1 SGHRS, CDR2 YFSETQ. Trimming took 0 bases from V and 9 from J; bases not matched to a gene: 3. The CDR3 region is CASSLGQGAGEQFF. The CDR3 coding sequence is TGCGCCAGCAGCTTGGGACAGGGGGCAGGTGAGCAGTTCTTC.

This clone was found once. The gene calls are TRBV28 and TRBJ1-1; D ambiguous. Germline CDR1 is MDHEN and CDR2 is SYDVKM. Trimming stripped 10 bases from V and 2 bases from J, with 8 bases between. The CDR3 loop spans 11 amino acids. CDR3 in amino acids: CATGRNTEAFF. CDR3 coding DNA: TGTGCCACCGGGCGCAACACTGAAGCTTTCTTT.

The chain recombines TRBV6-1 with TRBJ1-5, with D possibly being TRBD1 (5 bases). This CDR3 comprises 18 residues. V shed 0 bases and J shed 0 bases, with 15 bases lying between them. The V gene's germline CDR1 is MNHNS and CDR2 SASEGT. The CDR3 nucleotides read TGTGCCAGCAGTGAAGCTACCCACTACAGGAATAGCAATCAGCCCCAGCATTTT. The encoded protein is CASSEATHYRNSNQPQHF.

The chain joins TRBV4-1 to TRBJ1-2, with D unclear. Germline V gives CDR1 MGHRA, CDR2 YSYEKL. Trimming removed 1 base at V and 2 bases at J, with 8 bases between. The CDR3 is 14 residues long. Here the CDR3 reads CASSQAVANYGYTF. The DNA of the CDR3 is TGCGCCAGCAGCCAAGCGGTCGCGAACTATGGCTACACCTTC.

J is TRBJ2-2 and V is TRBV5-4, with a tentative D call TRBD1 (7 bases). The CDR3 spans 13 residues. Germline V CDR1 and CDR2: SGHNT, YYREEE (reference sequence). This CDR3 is CVGGTGANGELFF. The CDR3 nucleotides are TGTGTCGGGGGCACAGGGGCGAACGGGGAGCTGTTTTTT.